The 31 T cell receptor beta chains below come from one sample, sequenced in a study of T cells after yellow fever vaccination. A single record per CDR3 protein comes from TCRdb applying MiXCR to the 5' RACE reads. The top ten hold roughly 1.4% of the sample, which has roughly 4,500 distinct CDR3 sequences, 7.6% seen once. Material: PBMCs, either bulk or a sorted T-cell subset (CD4+, CD8+, memory, or dextramer-sorted; not recorded which), obtained 15 days after the yellow fever booster vaccination. All receptors derive from a young man who received the YFV17D yellow fever vaccine.

V and J are TRBV7-8 and TRBJ2-3; no clear D. Germline CDR1 SGHVS, CDR2 FQNEAQ. Trimming took off 4 bases at V and 4 bases at J, with 18 bases between the two ends. CDR3 length: 16 amino acids. The CDR3: CASSSRLLSTPDTQYF. CDR3 DNA: TGTGCCAGCAGCTCCAGGCTGCTCTCAACTCCAGATACGCAGTATTTT.

By share, this clonotype counts as medium-sized. The rearrangement joins TRBV19 to TRBJ2-1; the D gene is possibly TRBD2 (6 bases). V lost 3 bases, J lost 6 bases, and 18 bases lay in between. This CDR3 has 16 amino acids. From germline, CDR1 is LNHDA and CDR2 SQIVND (reference sequence). The CDR3 DNA sequence: TGTGCCAGTAGTATGTTAGGTGGGGGGTGGGTCAATGAGCAGTTCTTC. The encoded protein is CASSMLGGGWVNEQFF.

This clonotype is medium-sized. CDR3: CASSPGLDYEQYF. CDR3 in DNA: TGTGCCAGCAGCCCCGGACTTGACTACGAGCAGTACTTC. The chain links TRBV3-1 to TRBJ2-7, with D perhaps TRBD2 (5 bases). The CDR3 loop spans 13 amino acids. V was pared by 4 bases and J by 3 bases, with 10 bases between. Germline lookup yields CDR1 LGHDT and CDR2 YNNKEL (reference sequence).

Sample share makes this clonotype medium-sized (0.01 to 0.1%). This chain links TRBV20-1 with TRBJ2-3; no reliable D call. The CDR3 is made up of 14 amino acids. Germline CDR1 is DFQATT and CDR2 is SNEGSKA (reference sequence). Trimming took 3 bases from V and 3 from J, leaving 13 bases between them. The CDR3 nucleotides read TGCAGTGCTAGGGCAGAGGTGGGAACAGATACGCAGTATTTT. This encodes CSARAEVGTDTQYF.

This clonotype is medium-sized. The rearrangement joins TRBV5-1 to TRBJ1-6; D gene unclear. Per the germline V gene, CDR1 is SGHRS and CDR2 is YFSETQ. Trimming pared 2 bases from V and 5 bases from J, leaving 8 bases between. This CDR3 spans 14 amino acids. CDR3 region: CASSFTPDNSPLHF. DNA for the CDR3: TGCGCCAGCAGCTTCACCCCGGATAATTCACCCCTCCACTTT.

By frequency in the sample, this clonotype is medium-sized. For the CDR3, the DNA is TGCGCCAGCAGCCCCGCCGGGGGTGGCGGCCTAAACAATGAGCAGTTCTTC. Translation gives CASSPAGGGGLNNEQFF. The chain recombines TRBV5-1 with TRBJ2-1; TRBD2 is a possible D gene (6 bases). CDR1 and CDR2 (germline): SGHRS, YFSETQ. V shed 4 bases and J shed 5 bases, with 22 bases lying between them. The CDR3 is made up of 17 amino acids.

This clonotype was recorded many times. V usage is TRBV7-2 and J usage is TRBJ2-7, with 9 bases fitting TRBD2. Germline V lookup: CDR1 SGHTA, CDR2 FQGNSA. There are 13 residues in the CDR3. V lost 4 bases to trimming and J lost 4 bases; unmatched junction nucleotides: 2. This chain's CDR3 is CASSYSGSYEQYF. For the CDR3, the DNA is TGTGCCAGCAGCTATAGCGGGAGTTACGAGCAGTACTTC.

By share of the sample, this clonotype is medium-sized. The DNA for the CDR3 is TGTGCCAGCAGCCAAGATACGGGACTAGCGGGGCGCACGCAGTATTTT. Translation: CASSQDTGLAGRTQYF. The chain links TRBV14 to TRBJ2-3; TRBD2 aligns across 13 bases. V lost 0 bases and J lost 9; bases outside the gene matches: 6. Germline-derived CDR1 and CDR2 are SGHDN and FVKESK. The CDR3 contains 16 residues. The full variable domain, completed using reference TRBV14 and TRBJ2-3, is EAGVTQFPSHSVIEKGQTVTLRCDPISGHDNLYWYRRVMGKEIKFLLHFVKESKQDESGMPNNRFLAERTGGTYSTLKVQPAELEDSGVYFCASSQDTGLAGRTQYFGPGTRLTVL.

Relative to its sample, this clonotype is medium-sized. The chain joins TRBV11-2 to TRBJ2-5; TRBD1 aligns across 9 bases. Germline V CDR1 and CDR2: SGHAT, FQNNGV. V shed 5 bases and J 9 bases; nucleotides not matched to a gene: 10. This CDR3 has 14 amino acids. CDR3 in DNA: TGTGCCAGCAGCGAGGACAGGGGCCCCGGGGCCCAGTACTTC. Amino acid sequence: CASSEDRGPGAQYF.

The sample holds many counts of this clonotype. V is TRBV13 and J is TRBJ2-5; 13 bases line up with TRBD2. The CDR3 runs to 17 residues. V lost 4 bases and J lost 5; bases outside the gene matches: 10. Germline-derived CDR1 and CDR2 are PRHDT and FYEKMQ (reference sequence). The CDR3 region has the DNA TGTGCCAGCAGCTCACTAGCGGGAGGGGGGTTCTTGGAGACCCAGTACTTC. Residues: CASSSLAGGGFLETQYF.

This clonotype was counted once. The gene calls are TRBV5-1 and TRBJ2-3, with no clear D. The CDR3 covers 13 residues. V dropped 4 bases and J dropped 8 bases, with 14 bases sitting between them. Germline assignment: CDR1 SGHRS and CDR2 YFSETQ. CDR3 sequence: CASSLEANSTQYF. In DNA, the CDR3 is TGCGCCAGCAGCCTGGAAGCGAATAGTACGCAGTATTTT.

Only a few counts were recorded for this clonotype. The V and J genes are TRBV7-2 and TRBJ1-1, with D perhaps TRBD1 (6 bases). This CDR3 has 13 amino acids. Germline V gives CDR1 SGHTA, CDR2 FQGNSA. Deletions cut 3 bases from V and 5 bases from J, with 10 bases between. The DNA for the CDR3 is TGTGCCAGCAGCTTGGGGGCGGGGACTGAAGCTTTCTTT. This encodes CASSLGAGTEAFF.

This clonotype is labeled medium-sized. The CDR3 reads CASSYSTGVSSYEQYF. As DNA, the CDR3 is TGTGCCAGCAGTTACTCGACAGGGGTCAGCTCCTACGAGCAGTACTTC. This chain joins TRBV6-5 and TRBJ2-7, with 8 bases lining up with TRBD1. CDR3 size: 16 residues. V lost 0 bases, J lost 0 bases, and 4 bases stayed unmatched. Germline V gives CDR1 MNHEY, CDR2 SVGAGI.

This clonotype is medium-sized within its sample. J is TRBJ2-1 and V is TRBV6-2 or TRBV6-3; D tentatively fits TRBD1 or TRBD2 (6 bases each). V lost 10 bases to trimming and J lost 3 bases, with 19 bases between them. The CDR3 extends over 15 amino acids. The germline gives CDR1 MNHEY, CDR2 SVGEGT. CDR3 amino acids: CAITRGTPNYNEQFF. The CDR3 bases are TGTGCCATCACCCGGGGGACACCCAACTACAATGAGCAGTTCTTC.

This clonotype is labeled medium-sized. The gene calls are TRBV20-1 and TRBJ2-5; 8 bases align to TRBD2. The trim removed 5 bases at V and 3 bases at J, leaving 11 bases unmatched. CDR1 is DFQATT and CDR2 is SNEGSKA in the germline V gene (reference sequence). This CDR3 comprises 15 residues. CDR3 amino acids: CSAYRAGTSEETQYF. The CDR3 nucleotides read TGCAGTGCTTATCGCGCCGGGACTAGTGAAGAGACCCAGTACTTC.

This clonotype qualifies as medium-sized (0.01 to 0.1%). The chain combines TRBV29-1 with TRBJ2-3; weak D call: TRBD2 (5 bases). The CDR3 length is 15 residues. Per the germline V gene, CDR1 is SQVTM and CDR2 is ANQGSEA. Between the trimmed V and J ends, which lost 1 base and 2 bases, there was a span of 13 bases. CDR3 sequence reads: CSVEGAGAITDTQYF. The CDR3 DNA reads TGCAGCGTTGAAGGTGCGGGCGCCATCACAGATACGCAGTATTTT.

V and J are TRBV10-3 and TRBJ1-3; 8 bases align to TRBD1. V lost 0 bases, J lost 8 bases, and 6 bases stayed unmatched. The germline V gene has CDR1 ENHRY and CDR2 SYGVKD. CDR3 size: 15 residues. As DNA, the CDR3 is TGTGCCATCAGTGAGTCGCTAGACAGGGGTCACACCATATATTTT. This translates into CAISESLDRGHTIYF.

By frequency in the sample, this clonotype is medium-sized. The chain links TRBV6-5 to TRBJ2-7; D is unresolved. The germline CDR1 and CDR2 sequences are MNHEY and SVGAGI. The CDR3 is 15 residues long. V was cut by 6 bases and J by 0 bases, with 15 bases left in between. CDR3 sequence: CASSPVDPSSYEQYF. The CDR3 DNA reads as TGTGCCAGCAGCCCCGTGGACCCAAGCTCCTACGAGCAGTACTTC.

Ten or more counts support this clonotype. The chain carries TRBV5-1 and TRBJ2-5; the D gene could be TRBD1 or TRBD2 (6 bases each). Trimming cost V 2 bases and J 5 bases, with 16 bases left between them. The CDR3 covers 15 residues. The germline V gene has CDR1 SGHRS and CDR2 YFSETQ. CDR3: CASSFMGGTGETQYF. CDR3 nucleotide sequence: TGCGCCAGCAGCTTTATGGGGGGCACCGGGGAGACCCAGTACTTC.

This clonotype is labeled as medium-sized. The gene calls are TRBV7-8 and TRBJ2-5, with D hard to call. The V and J ends lost 4 bases and 1 base respectively, with 13 bases between them. The CDR3 sequence is 15 residues long. The germline gives CDR1 SGHVS, CDR2 FQNEAQ. CDR3 in amino acids: CASSSLRTVQETQYF. In DNA, the CDR3 is TGTGCCAGCAGCTCCCTCCGGACGGTCCAAGAGACCCAGTACTTC.

Relative to its sample, this clonotype is medium-sized. The chain recombines TRBV29-1 with TRBJ2-6; D uncertain. The CDR3 totals 11 residues. Germline CDR1 and CDR2: SQVTM and ANQGSEA. V was trimmed by 8 bases and J by 5 bases, leaving 7 bases between them. CDR3 loop: CSFTWANVLTF. CDR3 bases: TGCAGCTTCACCTGGGCCAACGTCCTGACTTTC.

This clonotype was picked up a small number of times. This chain links TRBV7-2 with TRBJ2-1, with D tentatively TRBD1 (6 bases). The CDR3 spans 12 residues. Trimming left V 3 bases short and J 10 bases short, with 10 bases between. The germline gives CDR1 SGHTA, CDR2 FQGNSA. The CDR3, as DNA: TGTGCCAGCAGCTTTAATGGGGGCGAGCAGTTCTTC. Translating gives CASSFNGGEQFF.

This clonotype was counted once. The J gene is TRBJ2-7, the V gene TRBV20-1, with 9 positions matching TRBD1. CDR1 and CDR2 from the germline V gene are DFQATT and SNEGSKA (reference sequence). This CDR3 is built from 15 residues. The J segment lost 6 bases and the V segment lost 8 bases, leaving 17 bases of the junction unmatched. Here the CDR3 reads CSFRGRGDRVGEQYF. The CDR3 bases are TGCAGTTTCAGGGGTAGAGGGGACAGGGTTGGCGAGCAGTACTTC.

In its sample, this clonotype ranks as medium-sized (0.01 to 0.1%). This chain joins TRBV27 and TRBJ2-1; 7 bases line up with TRBD2. Germline V gives CDR1 MNHEY, CDR2 SMNVEV (reference sequence). The CDR3 is made up of 14 amino acids. V trimming: 3 bases; J trimming: 2 bases; junction bases outside the gene matches: 1. The CDR3 region is CASSLGRAYNEQFF. CDR3 coding DNA: TGTGCCAGCAGTTTGGGGAGGGCCTACAATGAGCAGTTCTTC.

This clonotype is medium-sized in the sample. The chain couples TRBV12-3 or TRBV12-4 to TRBJ1-5, with unresolved D. The V gene lost 6 bases and the J gene lost 0 bases, with 9 bases spanning the gap. This CDR3 spans 14 amino acids. CDR3 nucleotide sequence: TGTGCCAGCAGCCAGGCTTATAGCAATCAGCCCCAGCATTTT. It translates to CASSQAYSNQPQHF.

In its sample, this clonotype was seen many times. The chain has TRBV5-1 and TRBJ1-2, with D maybe TRBD1 (6 bases). The ends were cut back, 4 bases at V and 0 bases at J, with 13 bases in the middle. The germline V gene has CDR1 SGHRS and CDR2 YFSETQ. This CDR3 has 15 amino acids. In DNA form, the CDR3 reads TGCGCCAGCAGCATAGACAGGCCGACTAACTATGGCTACACCTTC. Residues: CASSIDRPTNYGYTF.

The rearrangement joins TRBV11-3 to TRBJ2-1; no clear D. V was cut by 1 base and J by 3 bases, with 4 bases left in between. CDR3 size: 13 residues. Germline CDR1 SGHNT, CDR2 YENEEA. CDR3 DNA: TGTGCCAGCAGCTTAGCAGGCTACAATGAGCAGTTCTTC. The encoded protein is CASSLAGYNEQFF.

This clonotype is medium-sized. The rearrangement uses TRBV6-2 or TRBV6-3 and TRBJ2-1, with TRBD2 matching 13 bases. CDR1 MNHEY and CDR2 SVGEGT come from the germline V gene. This CDR3 is built from 15 residues. The V gene end was trimmed by 6 bases and the J gene end by 8 bases; junction bases not matched to a gene: 7. In nucleotides, the CDR3 is TGTGCCAGCAGACAGTGGACTAGCGGGAGCGATGAGCAGTTCTTC. Residues: CASRQWTSGSDEQFF.

This clonotype ranks as medium-sized. This rearrangement joins TRBV3-1 to TRBJ1-5; D not resolved. V dropped 3 bases and J dropped 4 bases, with 10 bases sitting between them. The CDR3 spans 14 residues. Germline assignment: CDR1 LGHDT and CDR2 YNNKEL (reference sequence). DNA of the CDR3: TGTGCCAGCAGCCACAGAGGAGTAAATCAGCCCCAGCATTTT. Protein product: CASSHRGVNQPQHF.

By sample fraction, this clonotype is medium-sized (0.01 to 0.1%). The chain joins TRBV3-1 to TRBJ1-2; tentatively, D is TRBD1 (5 bases). The CDR3 consists of 14 residues. Per the germline V gene, CDR1 is LGHDT and CDR2 is YNNKEL (reference sequence). The V end was cut by 0 bases, the J end by 7 bases, with 12 bases between. The CDR3 nucleotides read TGTGCCAGCAGCCAAGATAGGGGAGTTTCTGGCTACACCTTC. Its protein is CASSQDRGVSGYTF.

In its sample, this clonotype is medium-sized (0.01 to 0.1%). The chain employs TRBV5-1 and TRBJ1-6, with TRBD1 matching 10 bases. The germline gives CDR1 SGHRS, CDR2 YFSETQ. The CDR3 runs to 17 residues. J was trimmed by 7 bases and V by 1 base; bases with no gene match: 8. The CDR3 loop reads CASSLSPGTGENSPLHF. Written as DNA, the CDR3 is TGCGCCAGCAGCTTGAGTCCCGGGACAGGGGAGAATTCACCCCTCCACTTT.